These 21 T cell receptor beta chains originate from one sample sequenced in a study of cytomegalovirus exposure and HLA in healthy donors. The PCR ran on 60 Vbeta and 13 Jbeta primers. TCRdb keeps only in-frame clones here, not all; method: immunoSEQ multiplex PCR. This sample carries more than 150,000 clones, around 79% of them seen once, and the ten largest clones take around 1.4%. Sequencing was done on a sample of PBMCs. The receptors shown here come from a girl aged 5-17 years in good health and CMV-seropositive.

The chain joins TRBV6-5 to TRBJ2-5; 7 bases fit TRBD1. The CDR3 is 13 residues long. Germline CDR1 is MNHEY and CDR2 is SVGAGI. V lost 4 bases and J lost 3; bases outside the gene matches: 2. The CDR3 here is CASSFTGEETQYF. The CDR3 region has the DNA TGTGCCAGCAGTTTTACAGGGGAAGAGACCCAGTACTTC.

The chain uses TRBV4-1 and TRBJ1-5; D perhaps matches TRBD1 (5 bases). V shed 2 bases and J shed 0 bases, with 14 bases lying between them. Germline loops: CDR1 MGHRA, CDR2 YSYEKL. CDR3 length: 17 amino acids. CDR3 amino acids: CASSQRAGLPSNQPQHF. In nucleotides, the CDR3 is TGCGCCAGCAGCCAAAGGGCAGGGCTGCCTAGCAATCAGCCCCAGCATTTT.

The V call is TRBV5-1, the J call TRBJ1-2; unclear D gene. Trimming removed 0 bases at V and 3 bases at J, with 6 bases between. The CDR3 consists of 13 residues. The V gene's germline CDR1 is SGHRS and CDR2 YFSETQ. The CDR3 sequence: CASSLGSDYGYTF. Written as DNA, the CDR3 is TGCGCCAGCAGCTTGGGGTCAGACTATGGCTACACCTTC. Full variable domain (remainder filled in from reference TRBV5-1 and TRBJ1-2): KAGVTQTPRYLIKTRGQQVTLSCSPISGHRSVSWYQQTPGQGLQFLFEYFSETQRNKGNFPGRFSGRQFSNSRSEMNVSTLELGDSALYLCASSLGSDYGYTFGSGTRLTVV.

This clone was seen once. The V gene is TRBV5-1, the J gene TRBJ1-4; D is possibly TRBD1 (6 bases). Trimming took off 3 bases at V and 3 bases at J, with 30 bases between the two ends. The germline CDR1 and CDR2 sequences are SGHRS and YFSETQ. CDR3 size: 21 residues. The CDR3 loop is CASSSLPTLYRVGQSNEKLFF. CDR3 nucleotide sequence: TGCGCCAGCAGCTCGCTACCGACACTGTACAGGGTTGGGCAATCTAATGAAAAACTGTTTTTT.

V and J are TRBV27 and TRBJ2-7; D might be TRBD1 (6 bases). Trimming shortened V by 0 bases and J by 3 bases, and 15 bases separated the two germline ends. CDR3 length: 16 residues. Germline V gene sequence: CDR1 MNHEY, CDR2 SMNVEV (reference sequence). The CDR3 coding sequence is TGTGCCAGCAGTTTATCGGGGGCAGGGGTGAGCTACGAGCAGTACTTC. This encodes CASSLSGAGVSYEQYF.

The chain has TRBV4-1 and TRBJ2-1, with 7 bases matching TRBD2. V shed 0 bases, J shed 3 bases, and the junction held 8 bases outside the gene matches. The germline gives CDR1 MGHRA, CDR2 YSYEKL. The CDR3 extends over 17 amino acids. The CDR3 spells CASSQEARASGYNEQFF. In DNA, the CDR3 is TGCGCCAGCAGCCAAGAAGCTCGGGCTAGCGGCTACAATGAGCAGTTCTTC.

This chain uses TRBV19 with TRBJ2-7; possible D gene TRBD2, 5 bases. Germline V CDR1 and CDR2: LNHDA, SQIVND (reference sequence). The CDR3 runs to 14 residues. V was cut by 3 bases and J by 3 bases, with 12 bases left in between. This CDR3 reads CASSISGSGYEQYF. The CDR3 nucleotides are TGTGCCAGTAGTATTTCTGGCAGCGGCTACGAGCAGTACTTC.

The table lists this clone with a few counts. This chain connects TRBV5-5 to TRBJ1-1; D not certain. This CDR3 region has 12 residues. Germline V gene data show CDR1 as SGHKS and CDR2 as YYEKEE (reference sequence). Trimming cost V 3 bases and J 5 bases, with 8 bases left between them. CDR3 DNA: TGTGCCAGCAGCTGGGAGTGGACTGAAGCTTTCTTT. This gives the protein CASSWEWTEAFF.

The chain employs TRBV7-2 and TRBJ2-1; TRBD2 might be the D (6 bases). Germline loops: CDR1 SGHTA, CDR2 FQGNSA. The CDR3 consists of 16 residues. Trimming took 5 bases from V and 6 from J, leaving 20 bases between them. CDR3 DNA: TGTGCCAGCAGCCTAAATTGGGCGGGGATCCGCAATGAGCAGTTCTTC. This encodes CASSLNWAGIRNEQFF.

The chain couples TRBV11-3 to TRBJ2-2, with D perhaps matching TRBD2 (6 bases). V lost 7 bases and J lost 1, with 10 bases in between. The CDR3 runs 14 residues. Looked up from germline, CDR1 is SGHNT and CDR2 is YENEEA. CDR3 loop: CASNTGENTGELFF. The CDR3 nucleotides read TGTGCCAGCAACACGGGAGAGAACACCGGGGAGCTGTTTTTT.

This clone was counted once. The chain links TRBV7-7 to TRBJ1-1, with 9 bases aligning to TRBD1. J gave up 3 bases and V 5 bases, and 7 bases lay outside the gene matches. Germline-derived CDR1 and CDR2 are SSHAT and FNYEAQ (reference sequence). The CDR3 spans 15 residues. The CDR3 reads CASSHRGRGDTEAFF. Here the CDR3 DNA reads TGTGCCAGCAGCCACAGGGGGCGAGGTGACACTGAAGCTTTCTTT.

The CDR3 DNA reads as TGTGCCAGCAGCTTGGCCCGGGGGGGCACAGATACGCAGTATTTT. Translating gives CASSLARGGTDTQYF. V usage is TRBV5-6 and J usage is TRBJ2-3; 7 positions match TRBD2. This CDR3 spans 15 amino acids. In germline, CDR1 is SGHDT, CDR2 YYEEEE. V was pared by 0 bases and J by 1 base, with 2 bases of the junction left unmatched.

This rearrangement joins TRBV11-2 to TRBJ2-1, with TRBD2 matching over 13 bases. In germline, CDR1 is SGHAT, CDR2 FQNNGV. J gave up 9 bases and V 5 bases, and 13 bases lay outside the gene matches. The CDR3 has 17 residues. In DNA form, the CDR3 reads TGTGCCAGCAGCCCCGAGCCCCGACTAGCGGGGGGCCTTGAGCAGTTCTTC. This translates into CASSPEPRLAGGLEQFF.

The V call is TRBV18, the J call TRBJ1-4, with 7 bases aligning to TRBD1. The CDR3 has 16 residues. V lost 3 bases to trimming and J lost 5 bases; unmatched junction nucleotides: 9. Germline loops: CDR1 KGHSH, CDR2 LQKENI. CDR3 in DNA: TGTGCCAGCTCACCTCCGACCGGGACAGAAAATGAAAAACTGTTTTTT. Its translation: CASSPPTGTENEKLFF.

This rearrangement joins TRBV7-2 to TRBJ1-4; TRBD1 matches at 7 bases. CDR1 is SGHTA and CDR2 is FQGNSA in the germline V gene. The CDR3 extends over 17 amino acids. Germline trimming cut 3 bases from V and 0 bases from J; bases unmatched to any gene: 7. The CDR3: CASSLRGLRSTNEKLFF. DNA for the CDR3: TGTGCCAGCAGCTTGAGGGGGCTGCGTTCAACTAATGAAAAACTGTTTTTT.

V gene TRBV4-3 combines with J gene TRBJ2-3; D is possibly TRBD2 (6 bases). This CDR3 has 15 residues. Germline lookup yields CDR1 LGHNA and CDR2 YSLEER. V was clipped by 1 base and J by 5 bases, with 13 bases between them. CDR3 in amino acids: CASSQGKTRRDTQYF. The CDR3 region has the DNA TGCGCCAGCAGCCAAGGTAAGACTAGGAGAGATACGCAGTATTTT.

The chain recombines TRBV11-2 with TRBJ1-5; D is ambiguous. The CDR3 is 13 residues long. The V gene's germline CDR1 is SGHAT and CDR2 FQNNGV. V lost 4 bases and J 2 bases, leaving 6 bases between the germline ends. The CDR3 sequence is CASSSRGNQPQHF. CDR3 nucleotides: TGTGCCAGCAGCTCCCGGGGCAATCAGCCCCAGCATTTT.

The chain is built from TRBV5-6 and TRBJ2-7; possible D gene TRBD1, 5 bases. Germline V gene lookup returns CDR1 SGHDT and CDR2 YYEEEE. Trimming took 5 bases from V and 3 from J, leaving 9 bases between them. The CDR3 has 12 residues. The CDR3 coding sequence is TGTGCCAGCAGTTCCAGGGTCTACGAGCAGTACTTC. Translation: CASSSRVYEQYF.

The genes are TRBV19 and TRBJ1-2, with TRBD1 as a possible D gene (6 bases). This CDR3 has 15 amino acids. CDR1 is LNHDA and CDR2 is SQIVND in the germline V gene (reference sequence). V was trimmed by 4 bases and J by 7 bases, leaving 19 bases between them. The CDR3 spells CASSTRDILRSGYTF. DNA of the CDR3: TGTGCCAGTAGTACCCGGGACATACTGAGAAGTGGCTACACCTTC.

Written as DNA, the CDR3 is TGTGCCAGCAGCGTAGGTCCGAATCAGAATAATTCACCCCTCCACTTT. This translates into CASSVGPNQNNSPLHF. The gene calls are TRBV9 and TRBJ1-6; the D is unclear. Trimming left V 0 bases short and J 5 bases short, with 12 bases between. The CDR3 is 16 amino acids. Germline V gives CDR1 SGDLS, CDR2 YYNGEE.

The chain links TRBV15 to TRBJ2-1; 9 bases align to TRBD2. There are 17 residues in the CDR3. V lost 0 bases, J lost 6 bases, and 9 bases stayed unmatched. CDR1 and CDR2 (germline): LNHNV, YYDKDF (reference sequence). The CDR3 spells CATSRDRLSGGTNEQFF. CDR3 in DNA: TGTGCCACCAGCAGAGATCGGCTTAGCGGGGGCACCAATGAGCAGTTCTTC. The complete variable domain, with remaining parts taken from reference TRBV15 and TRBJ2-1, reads DAMVIQNPRYQVTQFGKPVTLSCSQTLNHNVMYWYQQKSSQAPKLLFHYYDKDFNNEADTPDNFQSRRPNTSFCFLDIRSPGLGDTAMYLCATSRDRLSGGTNEQFFGPGTRLTVL.